Listed here is a single T cell receptor beta chain. Its antigen is unknown. The sample holds no much larger clone one base away, and base qualities are not on file. Library preparation used the immunoSEQ multiplex PCR assay. Following the manufacturer's protocol, the hsTCRB Kit was used to amplify rearranged TCR beta chain sequences. An Illumina MiSeq was used to sequence the TCRB libraries. Per the source publication's procedure: The kit vendor's proprietary platform handled demultiplexing, trimming and gene mapping. This immuneACCESS table, as held by TCRdb, lists in-frame sequences with V and J called but not all clones. Of the missing ones, under half trace to an unresolved V gene in checked studies; the others have no known cause. The V and J calls and the clone size are those of that table, but D and trimming were determined from the DNA. This sample comprises some 61,000 clones, 65% to 90% of them detected only once. 2.9% of the sample belongs to the ten largest clones.

The sample originates from a study of a mutant IDH1 vaccine in newly diagnosed glioma (dated by TCRdb to about 2021). Notes on the research overall: Of the 25 to 35 patients who were treated, 62.5% were male and about 40% were female, and the mean age was about 37 years. Peripheral blood samples were drawn at six visits, namely V03 (baseline), V05, V07, V10, V12 and V13. For exploratory analyses, under 30 treated patients had longitudinal TCRB deep sequencing done wherever samples were available. Before enrollment, patients had received standard therapy of radiotherapy alone, temozolomide alone, or radiochemotherapy with temozolomide; most received the combination. Here is what the overall study found, with its caveats: Immune responses induced by the vaccine were seen in approximately 93% of patients across multiple MHC alleles. Pseudoprogression seemed to be unrelated to changes in the top peripheral T cell clonotypes found by TCRB sequencing. Availability determined which PBMC samples were chosen for TCRB deep sequencing. It was noted by the authors that analyses of patient blood samples could not be reproduced owing to sample limitations.

Reading the label with the study, this specimen's time point is: baseline, week 1 (first vaccination visit). Reading the label with the study, this specimen's treatment or condition is: pre-vaccination baseline after standard-of-care therapy. The donors had newly diagnosed IDH1-mutant astrocytomas of WHO grade 3 or 4 that showed loss of nuclear ATRX. The samples were drawn from NOA16, a multicentre, single-arm, open-label phase I trial in Germany that tested a mutant IDH1 peptide vaccine in humans for the first time. For immunogenicity testing, the blood drawn at visit V03 was used as the baseline sample. Genomic DNA for TCRB sequencing was extracted from EDTA blood using the DNeasy Blood and Tissue Kit. Reading from cysteine to phenylalanine, the CDR3 counts 16 amino acids. The CDR3 DNA has 48 bases and is translated from base 1. Germline trimming: 4 bases from V, 8 bases from J; junction bases outside gene matches: 15. CDR1 and CDR2 were assigned from the germline V gene as MNHEY and SVGAGI.

The sequenced sample was PBMCs, obtained from a glioma patient treated with radiotherapy, temozolomide or both. The clonotype was recovered from a man aged 25 to 40 with glioma. The chain employs TRBV6-5 and TRBJ1-2, and 8 junctional nucleotides match TRBD1. The DNA reads TGTGCCAGCAGTTGGACCAGAGTGGGACAGGAGGGCGGCTACACCTTC. This translates into CASSWTRVGQEGGYTF.